Below are 14 T cell receptor beta chains sequenced from a single sample in a study of patients and donors after allogeneic stem cell transplantation. TCRdb itself ran the RT-PCR reads through MiXCR, one entry per CDR3 protein. This table has 150,000 to 200,000 distinct CDR3 sequences, approximately 31% appearing once. The sequencing sample was made of blood, either unsorted or a sorted T cell fraction (not recorded which). These TCRs come from a human donor who was either an allogeneic HSCT recipient or a stem cell or donor lymphocyte infusion donor (not recorded which). It is not recorded whose cells these are; they may come from a transplant donor.

The chain couples TRBV28 to TRBJ2-3; D is ambiguous. Deletions cut 7 bases from V and 6 bases from J, with 14 bases between. Germline V gene sequence: CDR1 MDHEN, CDR2 SYDVKM. The CDR3 has 13 amino acids. In nucleotides, the CDR3 is TGTGCCAGCACGGTATCGTCGAGGGATACGCAGTATTTT. It specifies CASTVSSRDTQYF.

V is TRBV27 and J is TRBJ2-4, with 9 bases that match TRBD2. The CDR3 has 16 amino acids. V shed 3 bases, J shed 3 bases, and the junction held 6 bases outside the gene matches. Germline V gene sequence: CDR1 MNHEY, CDR2 SMNVEV (reference sequence). The CDR3 region is CASSFTGGRGKNIQYF. The CDR3 coding sequence is TGTGCCAGCAGTTTTACGGGCGGGAGGGGCAAAAACATTCAGTACTTC.

J is TRBJ2-1 and V is TRBV28, with 8 bases aligning to TRBD2. The length of the CDR3 is 16 residues. Unmatched junction bases numbered 11, after V lost 2 bases and J lost 8 bases. Germline-derived CDR1 and CDR2 are MDHEN and SYDVKM. The CDR3 here is CASSLGPREGPHEQFF. CDR3 bases: TGTGCCAGCAGTTTAGGGCCACGGGAGGGCCCCCATGAGCAGTTCTTC. Supplemented by reference TRBV28 and TRBJ2-1, the full variable domain reads DVKVTQSSRYLVKRTGEKVFLECVQDMDHENMFWYRQDPGLGLRLIYFSYDVKMKEKGDIPEGYSVSREKKERFSLILESASTNQTSMYLCASSLGPREGPHEQFFGPGTRLTVL.

On this clonotype itself: A much larger clone lies a single base off, so this may be a read error. In nucleotides, the CDR3 is TGCGCCAGCAGCCTGCACCGGGGGGTTGGAAACACCATATATTTT. It codes for CASSLHRGVGNTIYF. The chain carries TRBV4-3 and TRBJ1-3; possible D gene TRBD1, 5 bases. CDR1 and CDR2 from the germline V gene are LGHNA and YSLEER. The germline V and J ends were trimmed by 4 bases and 3 bases, with 13 bases remaining between them. The CDR3 length is 15 residues.

The DNA of the CDR3 is TGCAGTGCTTTTCCCACAGGTCTCCACACTGAAGCTTTCTTT. Translation: CSAFPTGLHTEAFF. The V gene is TRBV20-1, the J gene TRBJ1-1; a possible D gene is TRBD1 (5 bases). Germline V CDR1 and CDR2: DFQATT, SNEGSKA (reference sequence). The CDR3 contains 14 residues. The V end was cut by 5 bases, the J end by 3 bases, with 16 bases between.

The rearrangement links TRBV12-3 or TRBV12-4 to TRBJ2-7; 7 bases map to TRBD2. CDR3 length equals 11 residues. V lost 6 bases to trimming and J lost 9 bases; unmatched junction nucleotides: 5. This chain's CDR3 is CASRGGHRQYF. CDR3 nucleotide sequence: TGTGCCAGCAGGGGAGGGCACCGGCAGTACTTC.

This chain links TRBV12-3 or TRBV12-4 with TRBJ2-7; 9 bases fit TRBD2. The ends lost 6 bases at V and 2 bases at J; junction bases unmatched: 11. The CDR3 covers 16 residues. CDR3 sequence: CASSPGSGSGAYEQYF. CDR3 DNA: TGTGCCAGCAGCCCTGGTAGCGGGAGTGGGGCCTACGAGCAGTACTTC.

V usage is TRBV5-1 and J usage is TRBJ2-1; no definite D call. Trimming removed 0 bases at V and 7 bases at J, with 8 bases between. Germline V lookup: CDR1 SGHRS, CDR2 YFSETQ. The CDR3 length is 13 residues. CDR3 nucleotides: TGCGCCAGCAGCTTGGGGTACGGGAATGAGCAGTTCTTC. It specifies CASSLGYGNEQFF.

The genes are TRBV3-1 and TRBJ1-2, with 7 bases that match TRBD1. Germline CDR1 LGHDT, CDR2 YNNKEL (reference sequence). This CDR3 comprises 13 residues. With 6 bases clipped from V and 2 bases from J, the junction kept 3 bases outside the gene matches. CDR3 sequence (DNA): TGTGCCAGCAGTCAACAGGGGAACTATGGCTACACCTTC. This codes for CASSQQGNYGYTF.

V usage is TRBV10-3 and J usage is TRBJ2-5, with TRBD2 matching over 10 bases. Germline lookup yields CDR1 ENHRY and CDR2 SYGVKD. This CDR3 is 16 amino acids long. V lost 3 bases and J lost 4; bases outside the gene matches: 8. The CDR3 DNA follows: TGTGCCATCAGTGAATTGGCTAGCGGGAGTGCAGAGACCCAGTACTTC. Translation: CAISELASGSAETQYF.

In its sample, this clonotype was seen a few times. This sequence joins TRBV14 and TRBJ2-3, with D tentatively TRBD2 (5 bases). Trimming took off 0 bases at V and 1 base at J, with 14 bases between the two ends. The CDR3 contains 17 residues. Germline lookup yields CDR1 SGHDN and CDR2 FVKESK. The CDR3 here is CASSQERASWGTDTQYF. The CDR3 region has the DNA TGTGCCAGCAGCCAAGAGCGGGCTTCATGGGGCACAGATACGCAGTATTTT.

The rearrangement joins TRBV7-9 to TRBJ2-3; 10 positions match TRBD2. The germline V gene has CDR1 SEHNR and CDR2 FQNEAQ (reference sequence). This CDR3 has 14 residues. J gave up 6 bases and V 4 bases, and 4 bases lay outside the gene matches. The CDR3 spells CASSSGLAVDTQYF. In nucleotides, the CDR3 is TGTGCCAGCAGCTCCGGACTAGCGGTTGATACGCAGTATTTT.

This chain connects TRBV24-1 to TRBJ2-3; D ambiguous. This CDR3 is built from 15 residues. Germline V gene lookup returns CDR1 KGHDR and CDR2 SFDVKD. V was clipped by 6 bases and J by 3 bases, with 15 bases between them. The chain's CDR3 is CATSSKRALTDTQYF. Here the CDR3 DNA reads TGTGCCACCAGTTCAAAACGGGCTCTTACAGATACGCAGTATTTT.

This clonotype was seen many times. The chain carries TRBV28 and TRBJ1-1, with D uncertain. This CDR3 is built from 15 residues. Germline-derived CDR1 and CDR2 are MDHEN and SYDVKM. V dropped 1 base and J dropped 2 bases, with 11 bases sitting between them. The DNA of the CDR3 is TGTGCCAGCAGTTTATTCCGCTCCACTAACACTGAAGCTTTCTTT. It translates to CASSLFRSTNTEAFF.